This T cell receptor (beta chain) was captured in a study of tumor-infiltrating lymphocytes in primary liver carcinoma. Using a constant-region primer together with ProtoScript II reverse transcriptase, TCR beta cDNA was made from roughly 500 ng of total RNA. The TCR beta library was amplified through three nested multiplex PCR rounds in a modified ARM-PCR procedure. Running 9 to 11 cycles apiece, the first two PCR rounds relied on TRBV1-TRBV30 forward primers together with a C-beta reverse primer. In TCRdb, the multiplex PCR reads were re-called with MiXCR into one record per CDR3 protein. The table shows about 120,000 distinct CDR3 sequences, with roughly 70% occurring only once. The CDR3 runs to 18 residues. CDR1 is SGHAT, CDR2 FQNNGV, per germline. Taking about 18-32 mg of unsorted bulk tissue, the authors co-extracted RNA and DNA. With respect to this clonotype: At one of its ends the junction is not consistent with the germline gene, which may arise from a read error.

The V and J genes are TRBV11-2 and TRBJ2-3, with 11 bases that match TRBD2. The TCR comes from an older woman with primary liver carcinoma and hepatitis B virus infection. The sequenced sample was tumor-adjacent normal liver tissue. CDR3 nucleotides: TGTACCAGCCGCTTCCGGACTAGCGGGTCCCTCTCCACGGATACGCAGTATTTT. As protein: CTSRFRTSGSLSTDTQYF.